The next 15 T cell receptor beta chains were all read from a single sample in a study of T cells in Graves' hyperthyroidism and ophthalmopathy. RNA transcripts yielded amplified TCR beta CDR3 regions. In the first-round RT-PCR of the TCR CDR3, the HTBI primer set was used. TCRdb itself ran the multiplex PCR reads through MiXCR, one entry per CDR3 protein. The sample lists 650,000 to 850,000 distinct CDR3 sequences; approximately 19% were seen once. Sequencing was done on a sample of blood. The receptor set was obtained from a woman in her 50s with Graves' hyperthyroidism that later progressed to Graves' ophthalmopathy.

This clonotype was seen a handful of times. The gene calls are TRBV2 and TRBJ2-3; unclear D gene. V was pared by 7 bases and J by 0 bases, with 20 bases between. This CDR3 is 17 amino acids long. Germline assignment: CDR1 SNHLY and CDR2 FYNNEI. This chain's CDR3 is CASILRVSASSTDTQYF. CDR3 sequence (DNA): TGTGCCAGCATCTTAAGGGTGTCGGCCTCTAGCACAGATACGCAGTATTTT. Variable domain in full (rest from reference TRBV2 and TRBJ2-3): EPEVTQTPSHQVTQMGQEVILRCVPISNHLYFYWYRQILGQKVEFLVSFYNNEISEKSEIFDDQFSVERPDGSNFTLKIRSTKLEDSAMYFCASILRVSASSTDTQYFGPGTRLTVL.

The CDR3 loop is CASSYYPGQETQYF. The CDR3 DNA sequence: TGTGCCAGCAGTTACTATCCGGGTCAAGAGACCCAGTACTTC. This chain links TRBV6-2 or TRBV6-3 with TRBJ2-5; D gene ambiguous. The CDR3 totals 14 residues. The germline gives CDR1 MNHEY, CDR2 SVGEGT. V shed 1 base and J shed 2 bases, with 8 bases lying between them.

The rearrangement joins TRBV10-3 to TRBJ2-3; 8 bases match TRBD1. This CDR3 comprises 17 residues. The ends lost 7 bases at V and 4 bases at J; junction bases unmatched: 16. Germline lookup yields CDR1 ENHRY and CDR2 SYGVKD. CDR3 coding DNA: TGTGCCATCAAATCCGCGTCAGGGGGCAATAAGGCAGATACGCAGTATTTT. Its translation is CAIKSASGGNKADTQYF.

This clonotype has just a few counts. The chain uses TRBV5-1 and TRBJ2-3; D is uncertain. The CDR3 runs 14 residues. Trimming left V 4 bases short and J 6 bases short, with 15 bases between. CDR1 SGHRS and CDR2 YFSETQ come from the germline V gene. The CDR3, as DNA: TGCGCCAGCAGCCAGCCAGTAAACCAGGATACGCAGTATTTT. It yields the protein CASSQPVNQDTQYF.

This clonotype was recorded at least ten times. The chain recombines TRBV2 with TRBJ1-6; 10 nucleotides align to TRBD1. The CDR3 totals 15 residues. Germline-derived CDR1 and CDR2 are SNHLY and FYNNEI. The V and J ends lost 4 bases and 7 bases, in that order; junction bases with no gene match: 4. The CDR3 here is CASSGDRGRNSPLHF. The CDR3 DNA is TGTGCCAGCAGTGGAGACAGGGGGCGAAATTCACCCCTCCACTTT. Using reference TRBV2 and TRBJ1-6 for the parts outside the CDR3, the full variable domain is EPEVTQTPSHQVTQMGQEVILRCVPISNHLYFYWYRQILGQKVEFLVSFYNNEISEKSEIFDDQFSVERPDGSNFTLKIRSTKLEDSAMYFCASSGDRGRNSPLHFGNGTRLTVT.

The CDR3 spells CASSRNGETQYF. DNA of the CDR3: TGTGCCAGCAGTAGGAATGGGGAGACCCAGTACTTC. The J gene is TRBJ2-5, the V gene TRBV27, with D uncertain. The germline V and J ends were trimmed by 5 bases and 5 bases, with 9 bases remaining between them. Germline lookup yields CDR1 MNHEY and CDR2 SMNVEV (reference sequence). This CDR3 has 12 residues.

This clonotype has a count of ten or more. The chain uses TRBV2 and TRBJ2-1; TRBD1 agrees at 8 bases. Germline values: CDR1 SNHLY, CDR2 FYNNEI. The length of the CDR3 is 14 residues. Losses at the gene ends were 7 bases for V and 6 bases for J; bases not matched to a gene: 8. CDR3 region: CASILDRASNEQFF. The CDR3 DNA sequence: TGTGCCAGCATTCTGGACAGGGCTTCCAATGAGCAGTTCTTC.

This clonotype was picked up a small number of times. This sequence joins TRBV9 and TRBJ1-2, with 9 bases fitting TRBD1. CDR1 and CDR2 (germline): SGDLS, YYNGEE. Trimming at V came to 3 bases and at J to 6 bases, leaving 12 bases not matched to a gene. This CDR3 is built from 16 residues. The CDR3 DNA follows: TGTGCCAGCAGCGCCGAAACCGACAGGGGGAACGATGGCTACACCTTC. It yields the protein CASSAETDRGNDGYTF.

This clonotype was recorded many times. V and J are TRBV2 and TRBJ1-2; 9 nucleotides match TRBD1. The V segment lost 5 bases and the J segment 5 bases; nucleotides outside the gene matches: 12. CDR1 is SNHLY, CDR2 FYNNEI, per germline. The CDR3 runs to 16 residues. CDR3 sequence reads: CASSQRTGAGRYGYTF. Here the CDR3 DNA reads TGTGCCAGCAGTCAACGGACAGGGGCGGGACGTTATGGCTACACCTTC.

This clonotype was found many times. The rearrangement uses TRBV7-6 and TRBJ2-1; 10 bases map to TRBD2. This CDR3 is 18 amino acids long. The V segment lost 7 bases and the J segment 5 bases; nucleotides outside the gene matches: 17. Per germline, CDR1 SGHVS and CDR2 FNYEAQ. CDR3: CASTPDPPGLAMNNEQFF. The CDR3 nucleotides are TGTGCCAGCACTCCGGACCCACCGGGACTAGCGATGAACAATGAGCAGTTCTTC.

V is TRBV29-1 and J is TRBJ2-2; D unclear. Trimming took off 7 bases at V and 4 bases at J, with 10 bases between the two ends. Germline values: CDR1 SQVTM, CDR2 ANQGSEA. This CDR3 is 12 amino acids long. The CDR3 reads CSAADSTGELFF. The CDR3 nucleotides are TGCAGCGCCGCAGACTCCACCGGGGAGCTGTTTTTT.

A few counts support this clonotype. This chain joins TRBV6-5 and TRBJ2-1, with D maybe TRBD1 (5 bases). Trimming left V 2 bases short and J 4 bases short, with 9 bases between. The CDR3 spans 14 residues. The germline CDR1 and CDR2 sequences are MNHEY and SVGAGI. The CDR3, as DNA: TGTGCCAGCAGTTACCCTGACAGTTACAATGAGCAGTTCTTC. Its translation: CASSYPDSYNEQFF.

This clonotype came up once. The rearrangement joins TRBV5-1 to TRBJ1-3; possible D gene TRBD1, 5 bases. V lost 4 bases and J 0 bases, leaving 17 bases between the germline ends. CDR1 is SGHRS, CDR2 YFSETQ, per germline. The length of the CDR3 is 17 residues. In DNA form, the CDR3 reads TGCGCCAGCAGCCCCGAGGCGGGACGCCCCTCTGGAAACACCATATATTTT. Translation gives CASSPEAGRPSGNTIYF.

The table lists this clonotype with a few counts. The chain combines TRBV6-6 with TRBJ2-5; TRBD2 is a possible D gene (7 bases). Trimming removed 2 bases from V and 3 bases from J, with 13 bases in between. The CDR3 spans 15 residues. The germline CDR1 and CDR2 sequences are MNHNY and SVGAGI (reference sequence). The CDR3 region is CASSYTGGRKETQYF. The CDR3 region has the DNA TGTGCCAGCAGTTACACGGGGGGCAGAAAAGAGACCCAGTACTTC.

This clonotype was found many times. V usage is TRBV2 and J usage is TRBJ2-2; 13 nucleotides agree with TRBD2. The V segment lost 3 bases and the J segment 4 bases; nucleotides outside the gene matches: 8. The CDR3 is 18 residues long. Germline V gives CDR1 SNHLY, CDR2 FYNNEI. In nucleotides, the CDR3 is TGTGCCAGCAGTGACGTACTAGCGGGGGGGCTGGGCACCGGGGAGCTGTTTTTT. Its protein product is CASSDVLAGGLGTGELFF. The full variable domain, its missing parts supplied by reference TRBV2 and TRBJ2-2, is EPEVTQTPSHQVTQMGQEVILRCVPISNHLYFYWYRQILGQKVEFLVSFYNNEISEKSEIFDDQFSVERPDGSNFTLKIRSTKLEDSAMYFCASSDVLAGGLGTGELFFGEGSRLTVL.